At least ten counts were recorded for the clone carrying this T cell receptor (beta chain). The sample is drawn from a study of blood T cells in healthy people across ages. V gave up 7 bases and J gave up 0 bases, with 7 bases separating them. The CDR3 is 13 amino acids. Next came a second PCR, run for about 6 to 12 cycles, which used a sample-barcoded 5' primer along with a J-beta primer mix. TCRdb re-called the 5' RACE reads through MiXCR, storing one row per CDR3 protein. The sample has under 950,000 distinct CDR3 sequences; 20% to 25% are singletons. The chain couples TRBV12-3 or TRBV12-4 to TRBJ2-1; no reliable D call. Sequencing used blood. The sequence came from a man aged 70-80 years in good health. The CDR3 sequence: CASKQSSYNEQFF. CDR3 DNA: TGTGCCAGCAAACAGAGCTCCTACAATGAGCAGTTCTTC.